The source of this TCR beta chain is a study of patients and donors after allogeneic stem cell transplantation. From the RT-PCR reads, TCRdb called clonotypes with MiXCR, one entry per CDR3 protein. The sample comprises about 410,000 distinct CDR3 sequences, under 20% of which are singletons, and 7% to 7.5% rests with the top ten. This CDR3 spans 15 amino acids. Germline-derived CDR1 and CDR2 are LNHNV and YYDKDF (reference sequence). V shed 5 bases and J shed 6 bases, with 17 bases lying between them. The sample comprised blood, either unsorted or a sorted T cell fraction (not recorded which). The chain recombines TRBV15 with TRBJ1-5; D unclear. This TCR was sampled from a human donor who was either an allogeneic HSCT recipient or a stem cell or donor lymphocyte infusion donor (not recorded which). It is not recorded whose cells these are; they may come from a transplant donor. The CDR3 loop reads CATSLEERATQPQHF. In nucleotides, the CDR3 is TGTGCCACCAGCCTGGAGGAGCGGGCTACTCAGCCCCAGCATTTT.